This T cell receptor beta chain was identified during a study of identifying expanded T cells in peripheral blood. As to this clone: The antigen is not known.

Study-wide results and limits: Approximately 2-week clone count variance significantly increased as total template count grew.

Libraries were prepared by immunoSEQ multiplex PCR; TCRdb keeps only in-frame clonotypes and omits some of them. The sample holds fewer than 85,000 clones, roughly 86% seen once. The germline gives CDR1 LNHNV, CDR2 YYDKDF (reference sequence). This CDR3 has 14 residues. V lost 0 bases and J lost 0, with 4 bases in between. The rearrangement links TRBV15 to TRBJ2-3, with D hard to call. Sequenced: blood. This receptor was identified in a person aged 18 to 70 in good health. Here the CDR3 DNA reads TGTGCCACCAGCAGAGACGGAAGCACAGATACGCAGTATTTT. Protein: CATSRDGSTDTQYF.